This TCR beta chain appears in the sequencing data of a study of cytomegalovirus exposure and HLA in healthy donors. Using immunoSEQ multiplex PCR, the repertoire was profiled, and TCRdb retains in-frame clones only, with some absent. In the table there are 100,000 to 150,000 clones, about 88% of which are singletons. V was cut by 3 bases and J by 5 bases, with 11 bases left in between. The germline gives CDR1 MGHRA, CDR2 YSYEKL. The CDR3 spans 13 residues. The rearrangement links TRBV4-1 to TRBJ2-7; D possibly corresponds to TRBD1 (7 bases). The TCR was taken from a man aged 30-40 years in good health and CMV-seronegative. The sample taken for sequencing was PBMCs. The CDR3 loop reads CASSHQGGNEQYF. The DNA for the CDR3 is TGCGCCAGCAGCCATCAGGGGGGAAACGAGCAGTACTTC.